This T cell receptor (beta chain) was found in a study of T cells after yellow fever vaccination. TCRdb passed the 5' RACE reads through MiXCR, listing each CDR3 protein once. Here the sample spans 200,000 to 250,000 distinct CDR3 sequences, 3.2% being singletons. This CDR3 is 17 amino acids long. Trimming removed 3 bases at V and 4 bases at J, with 18 bases between. Germline V CDR1 and CDR2: MDHEN, SYDVKM. This clonotype was seen a few times. The origin of this receptor is a man aged 18-30 years who received the YFV17D yellow fever vaccine. The source was CD4+ T cells sorted from PBMCs, collected 10 days after the yellow fever booster vaccination. The rearrangement links TRBV28 to TRBJ2-2; D tentatively fits TRBD1 or TRBD2 (6 bases each). In nucleotides, the CDR3 is TGTGCCAGCAGTTTTTTTCTTGGGGGGCAAGGCACCGGGGAGCTGTTTTTT. This sequence encodes CASSFFLGGQGTGELFF.